One sample yielded the 32 T cell receptor beta chains listed below, sequenced in a study of beta chain features in type 1 diabetes. Broader study findings: TCRB CDR3s were moderately but significantly shorter in Type 1 diabetes patients in all four CD4+ subsets.

What these receptors recognize is not known. Isolated RNA was reverse transcribed in full, so expressed TCRB transcripts were sequenced. Profiling relied on immunoSEQ multiplex PCR, and the TCRdb table lists in-frame clones only, not all of them. The table records hundreds of thousands of clones, about a tenth of them present only once. The sample consisted of naive CD4+ T cells from blood. The receptors derive from a man aged 30-40 years with type 1 diabetes.

V and J are TRBV18 and TRBJ2-1; unclear D gene. CDR1 KGHSH and CDR2 LQKENI come from the germline V gene. Trimming took off 2 bases at V and 5 bases at J, with 7 bases between the two ends. This CDR3 is built from 13 residues. CDR3 region: CASSPVFHNEQFF. The CDR3 region has the DNA TGTGCCAGCTCACCAGTCTTCCACAATGAGCAGTTCTTC.

The chain is built from TRBV30 and TRBJ2-5, with TRBD2 identical over 8 bases. V shed 4 bases, J shed 11 bases, and the junction held 6 bases outside the gene matches. The CDR3 has 11 amino acids. Looked up from germline, CDR1 is GTSNPN and CDR2 is SVGIG (reference sequence). Written as DNA, the CDR3 is TGTGCCTGGAATTCAGCGGGGGAGCAGTACTTC. Residues: CAWNSAGEQYF. The full variable domain, with the rest looked up from reference TRBV30 and TRBJ2-5, is SQTIHQWPATLVQPVGSPLSLECTVEGTSNPNLYWYRQAAGRGLQLLFYSVGIGQISSEVPQNLSASRPQDRQFILSSKKLLLSDSGFYLCAWNSAGEQYFGPGTRLLVL.

This clone was detected a few times. The V call is TRBV5-8, the J call TRBJ2-3, with 8 bases identical to TRBD1. V lost 0 bases and J lost 9; bases outside the gene matches: 6. CDR3 length: 14 amino acids. From germline, CDR1 is SGHTS and CDR2 YDEGEE. DNA for the CDR3: TGTGCCAGCAGCTTGGAGGGGACAGGAACGACGCAGTATTTT. Its protein is CASSLEGTGTTQYF.

In this sample, this clone turned up a few times. V gene TRBV15 combines with J gene TRBJ2-1; 9 nucleotides agree with TRBD2. The germline gives CDR1 LNHNV, CDR2 YYDKDF (reference sequence). The J segment lost 4 bases and the V segment lost 1 base, leaving 8 bases of the junction unmatched. The CDR3 covers 17 residues. CDR3 sequence: CATSRGWASGEYNEQFF. The CDR3 DNA reads as TGTGCCACCAGCAGAGGGTGGGCTAGCGGGGAGTACAATGAGCAGTTCTTC.

The V gene is TRBV2, the J gene TRBJ2-2; 10 bases match TRBD1. CDR3 length: 16 residues. The V and J ends lost 4 bases and 0 bases, in that order; junction bases with no gene match: 2. Germline loops: CDR1 SNHLY, CDR2 FYNNEI. The CDR3 spells CASSAGQGANTGELFF. CDR3 nucleotide sequence: TGTGCCAGCAGTGCAGGACAGGGGGCGAACACCGGGGAGCTGTTTTTT.

The chain employs TRBV7-3 and TRBJ2-1; 14 positions match TRBD2. Per germline, CDR1 SGHTA and CDR2 FQGTGA. J was trimmed by 9 bases and V by 5 bases; bases with no gene match: 3. The CDR3 runs to 14 residues. The CDR3 bases are TGTGCCAGCAGCCTAGGGACTAGCGGGGGTGAGCAGTTCTTC. As protein: CASSLGTSGGEQFF.

This chain links TRBV2 with TRBJ1-4; D is undetermined. Between the trimmed V and J ends, which lost 6 bases and 8 bases, there was a span of 10 bases. The CDR3 loop spans 12 amino acids. Germline V gene lookup returns CDR1 SNHLY and CDR2 FYNNEI. This CDR3 reads CASSGVSEKLFF. CDR3 sequence (DNA): TGTGCCAGCAGCGGGGTTTCGGAAAAACTGTTTTTT. The full variable domain, rest sourced from reference TRBV2 and TRBJ1-4, is EPEVTQTPSHQVTQMGQEVILRCVPISNHLYFYWYRQILGQKVEFLVSFYNNEISEKSEIFDDQFSVERPDGSNFTLKIRSTKLEDSAMYFCASSGVSEKLFFGSGTQLSVL.

This clone was seen only a few times. The chain joins TRBV7-2 to TRBJ1-1; TRBD1 is a possible D gene (5 bases). With 5 bases removed from V and 1 base from J, the gap between germline ends came to 8 bases. CDR1 and CDR2 (germline): SGHTA, FQGNSA. The CDR3 loop spans 13 amino acids. The CDR3 DNA is TGTGCCAGCAGCGTCCAGGGGAACACTGAAGCTTTCTTT. The encoded protein is CASSVQGNTEAFF.

This clone was detected a few times. The chain uses TRBV18 and TRBJ2-5, with unresolved D. This CDR3 contains 14 residues. V lost 0 bases to trimming and J lost 2 bases, with 7 bases between them. Germline CDR1 and CDR2: KGHSH and LQKENI. In nucleotides, the CDR3 is TGTGCCAGCTCACCACCCGCAGGTCAAGAGACCCAGTACTTC. Amino acid sequence: CASSPPAGQETQYF.

This clone was detected a few times. The chain recombines TRBV7-9 with TRBJ2-1; 9 nucleotides line up with TRBD1. Looked up from germline, CDR1 is SEHNR and CDR2 is FQNEAQ (reference sequence). V trimming: 6 bases; J trimming: 2 bases; junction bases outside the gene matches: 8. The length of the CDR3 is 16 residues. Here the CDR3 reads CASRYRRDRAYNEQFF. The DNA of the CDR3 is TGTGCCAGCAGGTATCGCCGGGACAGGGCCTACAATGAGCAGTTCTTC.

This rearrangement joins TRBV4-3 to TRBJ2-1; 9 nucleotides agree with TRBD2. Per the germline V gene, CDR1 is LGHNA and CDR2 is YSLEER. V dropped 0 bases and J dropped 4; count of bases not matched to a gene: 4. This CDR3 region has 16 residues. CDR3 amino acids: CASSQDFSGGYNEQFF. CDR3 DNA sequence: TGCGCCAGCAGCCAAGATTTTAGCGGGGGTTACAATGAGCAGTTCTTC.

This clone was observed a handful of times. V gene TRBV25-1 combines with J gene TRBJ1-2; no clear D gene. This CDR3 has 13 residues. Germline lookup yields CDR1 MGHDK and CDR2 SYGVNS. V was shortened by 2 bases and J by 1 base, with 5 bases between the two germline ends. CDR3 in DNA: TGTGCCAGCAGTGAAGTCAGTAACTATGGCTACACCTTC. Translation: CASSEVSNYGYTF.

In this sample, this clone turned up a few times. This rearrangement joins TRBV4-2 to TRBJ2-3; TRBD2 matches 9 bases. Germline values: CDR1 LGHNA, CDR2 YNFKEQ. The CDR3 consists of 16 residues. Trimming removed 0 bases from V and 4 bases from J; junction bases left unmatched: 5. CDR3 amino acids: CASSQEWRGGPDTQYF. The CDR3 region has the DNA TGTGCCAGCAGCCAAGAGTGGCGGGGGGGACCAGATACGCAGTATTTT.

The gene calls are TRBV15 and TRBJ2-7; tentatively, D is TRBD1 (5 bases). V lost 0 bases and J 2 bases, leaving 8 bases between the germline ends. The CDR3 spans 14 residues. Germline CDR1 and CDR2: LNHNV and YYDKDF (reference sequence). The CDR3 spells CATSRDKGPYEQYF. The DNA of the CDR3 is TGTGCCACCAGCAGAGATAAGGGGCCCTACGAGCAGTACTTC.

This clone was counted only a few times. The chain carries TRBV25-1 and TRBJ1-4; TRBD1 aligns across 7 bases. Germline CDR1 MGHDK, CDR2 SYGVNS. The CDR3 runs 14 residues. V lost 5 bases and J lost 6; bases outside the gene matches: 6. The CDR3 reads CASSHSGTDEKLFF. CDR3 in DNA: TGTGCCAGCAGTCACTCCGGGACAGATGAAAAACTGTTTTTT. The whole variable domain, remainder taken from reference TRBV25-1 and TRBJ1-4, is EADIYQTPRYLVIGTGKKITLECSQTMGHDKMYWYQQDPGMELHLIHYSYGVNSTEKGDLSSESTVSRIRTEHFPLTLESARPSHTSQYLCASSHSGTDEKLFFGSGTQLSVL.

The chain has TRBV4-1 and TRBJ2-7, with 7 bases aligning to TRBD1. Germline trimming cut 1 base from V and 2 bases from J; bases unmatched to any gene: 8. Germline assignment: CDR1 MGHRA and CDR2 YSYEKL. The CDR3 spans 16 residues. The CDR3 sequence: CASSQAPRGPTYEQYF. The CDR3 coding sequence is TGCGCCAGCAGCCAAGCACCTAGGGGGCCAACCTACGAGCAGTACTTC.

The V gene is TRBV5-4, the J gene TRBJ2-3; possibly TRBD1 for D (6 bases). V was clipped by 0 bases and J by 0 bases, with 11 bases between them. Germline V lookup: CDR1 SGHNT, CDR2 YYREEE (reference sequence). This CDR3 region has 16 residues. The CDR3 DNA reads as TGTGCCAGCAGCTTGGCTCAGGGGAGAAGCACAGATACGCAGTATTTT. It translates to CASSLAQGRSTDTQYF.

This clone appeared a few times. This rearrangement joins TRBV7-2 to TRBJ2-5; tentative D call: TRBD1 (6 bases). This CDR3 is built from 13 residues. V was trimmed by 5 bases and J by 5 bases, leaving 12 bases between them. In germline, CDR1 is SGHTA, CDR2 FQGNSA. CDR3: CASSPQGRETQYF. CDR3 sequence (DNA): TGTGCCAGCAGCCCTCAGGGGCGGGAGACCCAGTACTTC.

The V and J genes are TRBV30 and TRBJ1-2; tentative D call: TRBD1 (5 bases). The germline gives CDR1 GTSNPN, CDR2 SVGIG (reference sequence). This CDR3 has 13 amino acids. Trimming cost V 0 bases and J 8 bases, with 13 bases left between them. The CDR3 sequence: CAWSVLRRGGYTF. In nucleotides, the CDR3 is TGTGCCTGGAGTGTACTAAGGAGGGGAGGCTACACCTTC.

The gene calls are TRBV27 and TRBJ2-1, with 8 bases aligning to TRBD1. Trimming removed 4 bases from V and 9 bases from J; junction bases left unmatched: 14. This CDR3 has 16 amino acids. Germline CDR1 is MNHEY and CDR2 is SMNVEV (reference sequence). The CDR3 spells CASSSPGTGPVGEQFF. The CDR3 DNA reads TGTGCCAGCAGTTCCCCCGGGACAGGTCCTGTGGGTGAGCAGTTCTTC.

The gene calls are TRBV6-6 and TRBJ1-5, with a tentative D call TRBD1 (5 bases). V was clipped by 2 bases and J by 2 bases, with 10 bases between them. This CDR3 region has 15 residues. Germline V lookup: CDR1 MNHNY, CDR2 SVGAGI (reference sequence). The CDR3 loop is CASSYQGRGNQPQHF. The CDR3 DNA sequence: TGTGCCAGCAGTTACCAGGGTAGGGGCAATCAGCCCCAGCATTTT.

V and J are TRBV4-1 and TRBJ2-2, with TRBD2 matching over 10 bases. The CDR3 contains 16 residues. V shed 1 base, J shed 6 bases, and the junction held 5 bases outside the gene matches. Germline values: CDR1 MGHRA, CDR2 YSYEKL. The CDR3 DNA follows: TGCGCCAGCAGCCAAGGGACTAGCGGTTCTCCCGGGGAGCTGTTTTTT. This gives the protein CASSQGTSGSPGELFF.

The rearrangement joins TRBV9 to TRBJ2-5; D is possibly TRBD2 (5 bases). V lost 0 bases, J lost 6 bases, and 12 bases lay in between. There are 14 residues in the CDR3. CDR1 SGDLS and CDR2 YYNGEE come from the germline V gene. As DNA, the CDR3 is TGTGCCAGCAGCGTAGCTACGGGGTCACAGACCCAGTACTTC. This encodes CASSVATGSQTQYF.

This clone was seen a few times. V and J are TRBV4-1 and TRBJ1-5; D is unresolved. The CDR3 is 16 residues long. Germline CDR1 reads MGHRA; CDR2 reads YSYEKL. V lost 0 bases to trimming and J lost 4 bases, with 13 bases between them. Here the CDR3 reads CASSQEAVRANQPQHF. As DNA, the CDR3 is TGCGCCAGCAGCCAAGAGGCGGTGAGGGCTAATCAGCCCCAGCATTTT.

This clone was found a few times. Other nucleotide sequences in the sample specify the same CDR3. The CDR3 DNA is TGTGCCAGCAGCTCGGGACTTAGCACAGATACGCAGTATTTT. Protein sequence: CASSSGLSTDTQYF. V usage is TRBV5-4 and J usage is TRBJ2-3; the D gene is possibly TRBD2 (6 bases). Between the trimmed V and J ends, which lost 3 bases and 0 bases, there was a span of 8 bases. Germline-derived CDR1 and CDR2 are SGHNT and YYREEE (reference sequence). The CDR3 runs to 14 residues. Full variable domain (remainder filled in from reference TRBV5-4 and TRBJ2-3): ETGVTQSPTHLIKTRGQQVTLRCSSQSGHNTVSWYQQALGQGPQFIFQYYREEENGRGNFPPRFSGLQFPNYSSELNVNALELDDSALYLCASSSGLSTDTQYFGPGTRLTVL.

There are a few counts of this clone. The J gene is TRBJ2-7, the V gene TRBV11-2; unclear D gene. CDR1 SGHAT and CDR2 FQNNGV come from the germline V gene. With 0 bases removed from V and 4 bases from J, the gap between germline ends came to 7 bases. CDR3 length: 13 residues. CDR3 residues: CASSLDRRYEQYF. The CDR3 coding sequence is TGTGCCAGCAGCTTAGACCGGCGGTACGAGCAGTACTTC.

The rearrangement links TRBV28 to TRBJ2-7, with 7 bases lining up with TRBD1. This CDR3 spans 15 amino acids. CDR1 and CDR2 (germline): MDHEN, SYDVKM. The junction had 11 bases not matched to a gene; V was cut back by 6 bases and J by 3 bases. CDR3 DNA: TGTGCCAGCAGCCCTACCGACCGGGACAGCTACGAGCAGTACTTC. Protein product: CASSPTDRDSYEQYF. The full variable domain, completed using reference TRBV28 and TRBJ2-7, is DVKVTQSSRYLVKRTGEKVFLECVQDMDHENMFWYRQDPGLGLRLIYFSYDVKMKEKGDIPEGYSVSREKKERFSLILESASTNQTSMYLCASSPTDRDSYEQYFGPGTRLTVT.

The rearrangement links TRBV6-6 to TRBJ1-1; no definite D call. This CDR3 spans 12 amino acids. The germline V gene has CDR1 MNHNY and CDR2 SVGAGI (reference sequence). V dropped 8 bases and J dropped 11 bases, with 18 bases sitting between them. The CDR3 bases are TGTGCCAGCTCGGACTCCGGGTATGTGGCTTTCTTT. This codes for CASSDSGYVAFF.

This chain links TRBV5-1 with TRBJ2-7; a weak D match, TRBD1 (6 bases). The CDR3 is 15 residues long. The germline CDR1 and CDR2 sequences are SGHRS and YFSETQ. Trimming cost V 0 bases and J 5 bases, with 15 bases left between them. The CDR3 reads CASSLVQGSTNEQYF. The CDR3 DNA sequence: TGCGCCAGCAGCTTGGTACAGGGAAGTACCAACGAGCAGTACTTC. Drawing the rest from reference TRBV5-1 and TRBJ2-7, the complete variable domain is KAGVTQTPRYLIKTRGQQVTLSCSPISGHRSVSWYQQTPGQGLQFLFEYFSETQRNKGNFPGRFSGRQFSNSRSEMNVSTLELGDSALYLCASSLVQGSTNEQYFGPGTRLTVT.

The CDR3 coding sequence is TGTGCCAGCAGTCAACAGGGACAGAAGGAAGCTTTCTTT. It codes for CASSQQGQKEAFF. J is TRBJ1-1 and V is TRBV27, with 7 nucleotides matching TRBD1. CDR3 size: 13 residues. V trimming: 5 bases; J trimming: 8 bases; junction bases outside the gene matches: 8. Looked up from germline, CDR1 is MNHEY and CDR2 is SMNVEV (reference sequence).

Comment on this clone: Other DNA sequences in this specimen translate into the identical CDR3. This chain uses TRBV28 with TRBJ1-5; 8 bases are shared with TRBD1. V was clipped by 4 bases and J by 7 bases; unmatched bases: 9. Germline V gene data show CDR1 as MDHEN and CDR2 as SYDVKM. CDR3 length: 15 amino acids. CDR3 DNA sequence: TGTGCCAGCAGTTCTCCACAGGGGGGGCGACAGCCCCAGCATTTT. It yields the protein CASSSPQGGRQPQHF.

This clone was detected only a few times. This chain connects TRBV7-8 to TRBJ2-7; TRBD1 matches at 9 bases. The trim removed 1 base at V and 3 bases at J, leaving 7 bases unmatched. This CDR3 comprises 16 residues. CDR1 SGHVS and CDR2 FQNEAQ come from the germline V gene. Written as DNA, the CDR3 is TGTGCCAGCAGCTTAGACCGGGACAGGGCATACTACGAGCAGTACTTC. Its protein product is CASSLDRDRAYYEQYF.